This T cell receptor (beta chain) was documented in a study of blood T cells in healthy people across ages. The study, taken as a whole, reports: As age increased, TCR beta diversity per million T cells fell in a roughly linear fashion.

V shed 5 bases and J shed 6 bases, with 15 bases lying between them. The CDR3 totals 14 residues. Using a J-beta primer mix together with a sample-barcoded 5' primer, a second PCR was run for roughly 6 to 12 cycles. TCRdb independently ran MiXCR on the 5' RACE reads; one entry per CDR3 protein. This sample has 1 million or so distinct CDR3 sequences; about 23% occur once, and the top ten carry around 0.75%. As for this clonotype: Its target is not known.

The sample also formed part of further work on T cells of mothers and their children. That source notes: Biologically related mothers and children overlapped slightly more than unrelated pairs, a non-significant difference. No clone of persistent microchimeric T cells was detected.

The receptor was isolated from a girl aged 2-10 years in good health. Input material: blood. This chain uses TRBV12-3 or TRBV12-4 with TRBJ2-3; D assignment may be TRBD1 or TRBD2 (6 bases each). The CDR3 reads CASSPWTGADTQYF. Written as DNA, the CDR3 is TGTGCCAGCAGTCCATGGACGGGGGCGGATACGCAGTATTTT.